This is a list of T cell receptor beta chains from one sample in a study of regulatory T cells in long-lasting Graves disease. Each CDR3 protein is one row after TCRdb ran MiXCR on the multiplex PCR reads. The sample lists roughly 300,000 distinct CDR3 sequences, around a fifth seen once, with approximately 53% in the top ten. The sample was peripheral blood mononuclear cells (PBMCs), taken when the disease was refractory, from a patient treated with antithyroid drugs. The receptors were gathered from a female donor with Graves disease. CDR3s include the opening cysteine and the closing phenylalanine or tryptophan. The D gene is left open where the match is weak. Only some rows state a clone size, as once, few, many or a class for expanded clones.

>TRBJ2-2|TRBV18|-|15|-
CASTLDRSQTGELFF
TGTGCCAGTACATTGGACAGAAGTCAGACCGGGGAGCTGTTTTTT
>TRBJ2-7|TRBV5-5|-|15|-
CASSFYLGTGGEQYF
TGTGCCAGCAGCTTTTATTTAGGTACAGGCGGCGAGCAGTACTTC
>TRBJ2-4|TRBV6-2/TRBV6-3|-|12|-
CATTSGSNIQYF
TGTGCCACCACCTCCGGTTCAAACATTCAGTACTTC
>TRBJ2-7|TRBV6-1|-|12|few
CASRKDSYEQYF
TGTGCCAGCAGGAAGGACAGCTACGAGCAGTACTTC
>TRBJ2-7|TRBV20-1|TRBD2|14|few
CSALLGLDPYEQYF
TGCAGTGCGCTTCTGGGACTAGACCCCTACGAGCAGTACTTC
>TRBJ2-7|TRBV7-6|TRBD2|15|few
CASSPAAGGTYEQYF
TGTGCCAGCAGCCCCGCGGCGGGAGGGACCTACGAGCAGTACTTC
>TRBJ2-7|TRBV10-3|-|13|many
CATSVQMSSEQYF
TGTGCCACTTCCGTCCAGATGTCGTCCGAGCAGTACTTC
>TRBJ2-5|TRBV18|TRBD1|13|many
CASSLDREETQYF
TGTGCCAGCTCACTGGACAGGGAAGAGACCCAGTACTTC
>TRBJ2-7|TRBV20-1|TRBD1|13|-
CSASTGGGDEQYF
TGCAGTGCCTCGACAGGGGGCGGCGACGAGCAGTACTTC
>TRBJ2-1|TRBV6-2/TRBV6-3|TRBD2|16|few
CASTPLTSGRVGEQFF
TGTGCCAGCACCCCCCTGACTAGCGGGAGGGTCGGGGAGCAGTTCTTC
>TRBJ2-2|TRBV5-1|-|15|many
CASNKASANTGELFF
TGCGCCAGCAATAAGGCCTCCGCGAACACCGGGGAGCTGTTTTTT
>TRBJ2-7|TRBV20-1|TRBD2|14|many
CSALGRGSSYEQYF
TGCAGTGCACTCGGGAGGGGCAGCTCCTACGAGCAGTACTTC
>TRBJ1-2|TRBV20-1|-|14|-
CSASLSQGNYGYTF
TGCAGTGCTAGCCTTTCGCAGGGGAACTATGGCTACACCTTC
>TRBJ2-5|TRBV20-1|TRBD1|14|few
CSARGDRAEQTQYF
TGCAGTGCTAGAGGCGACAGGGCCGAGCAGACCCAGTACTTC
>TRBJ2-7|TRBV18|TRBD2|15|-
CASSPSGGGNYEQYF
TGTGCCAGCTCGCCCTCGGGGGGAGGGAACTACGAGCAGTACTTC
>TRBJ2-7|TRBV6-2/TRBV6-3|-|15|many
CASSYTRDTFYEQYF
TGTGCCAGCAGTTACACAAGGGACACATTCTACGAGCAGTACTTC
>TRBJ2-5|TRBV10-3|TRBD2|15|few
CAISVLGEGQETQYF
TGTGCCATCAGTGTTTTGGGGGAGGGCCAAGAGACCCAGTACTTC
>TRBJ2-5|TRBV27|-|13|-
CASSSEYQETQYF
TGTGCCAGCAGTTCTGAGTACCAAGAGACCCAGTACTTC
>TRBJ2-7|TRBV27|-|13|-
CASSPFEGGEQYF
TGTGCCAGCAGTCCCTTTGAGGGGGGGGAGCAGTACTTC
>TRBJ2-7|TRBV4-1|TRBD2|15|-
CASSQIAGDSYEQYF
TGCGCCAGCAGCCAGATAGCGGGAGACTCCTACGAGCAGTACTTC
>TRBJ2-7|TRBV4-1|-|15|-
CASSQETRGRGEQYF
TGCGCCAGCAGCCAAGAAACTAGGGGGAGAGGCGAGCAGTACTTC
>TRBJ1-3|TRBV5-1|-|14|-
CASSDGSSGNTIYF
TGCGCCAGCAGCGACGGAAGCTCTGGAAACACCATATATTTT
>TRBJ1-2|TRBV30|TRBD1|12|few
CAWTTGDFGYTF
TGTGCCTGGACTACAGGGGATTTTGGCTACACCTTC
>TRBJ1-2|TRBV28|-|13|many
CASSSGTLYGYTF
TGTGCCAGCAGTTCCGGGACTCTCTATGGCTACACCTTC
>TRBJ2-7|TRBV20-1|-|12|many
CSARPQTYEQYF
TGCAGTGCGAGACCTCAGACCTACGAGCAGTACTTC
>TRBJ1-4|TRBV7-9|TRBD1|13|many
CASSLTGDEKLFF
TGTGCCAGCAGCTTGACAGGGGATGAAAAACTGTTTTTT
>TRBJ2-5|TRBV6-5|-|15|many
CASSYQDPEMETQYF
TGTGCCAGCAGTTACCAAGACCCCGAGATGGAGACCCAGTACTTC
>TRBJ1-2|TRBV12-3/TRBV12-4|-|15|many
CASSSTGPPGYGYTF
TGTGCCAGCAGTTCAACCGGGCCTCCGGGCTATGGCTACACCTTC
>TRBJ2-2|TRBV4-3|-|13|-
CASSQDLYGELFF
TGCGCCAGCAGCCAAGATCTCTACGGGGAGCTGTTTTTT
>TRBJ2-7|TRBV29-1|-|11|many
CSARFNYEQYF
TGCAGCGCAAGATTCAACTACGAGCAGTACTTC
>TRBJ1-4|TRBV10-3|-|16|many
CAISESIGTSGEKLFF
TGTGCCATCAGTGAGTCAATAGGCACGTCGGGTGAAAAACTGTTTTTT
>TRBJ2-7|TRBV7-9|TRBD2|19|few
CASSSKPGAGGRPTYEQYF
TGTGCCAGCAGCTCAAAACCAGGAGCTGGCGGGAGGCCTACCTACGAGCAGTACTTC
>TRBJ2-5|TRBV4-1|-|16|once
CASSPDGRGLQETQYF
TGCGCCAGCAGCCCTGATGGGAGAGGCTTACAAGAGACCCAGTACTTC
>TRBJ2-7|TRBV4-2|TRBD2|19|few
CASSQVGTSGDGDPYEQYF
TGTGCCAGCAGCCAAGTCGGAACCAGCGGGGATGGCGACCCCTACGAGCAGTACTTC
>TRBJ1-1|TRBV20-1|TRBD1|12|-
CSARTGQPEAFF
TGCAGTGCTCGAACGGGACAGCCCGAAGCTTTCTTT
>TRBJ1-2|TRBV5-5|TRBD1|14|many
CASSPLTGIYGYTF
TGTGCCAGCAGCCCTCTGACAGGGATCTATGGCTACACCTTC
>TRBJ2-5|TRBV19|-|13|-
CASNGGRGETQYF
TGTGCCAGCAACGGGGGGCGCGGAGAGACCCAGTACTTC
>TRBJ2-5|TRBV28|TRBD2|16|many
CASSLAPSGGGETQYF
TGTGCCAGCAGTTTAGCCCCAAGCGGGGGGGGGGAGACCCAGTACTTC
>TRBJ2-2|TRBV6-5|TRBD1|15|-
CASSYPGQGAGELFF
TGTGCCAGCAGTTACCCTGGACAGGGCGCCGGGGAGCTGTTTTTT
>TRBJ1-3|TRBV20-1|-|14|-
CSARRAEAGNTIYF
TGCAGTGCTAGGAGGGCGGAGGCTGGAAACACCATATATTTT
>TRBJ2-5|TRBV19|-|16|-
CASTPILGTIKETQYF
TGTGCCAGTACGCCGATACTAGGAACGATCAAAGAGACCCAGTACTTC
>TRBJ2-2|TRBV6-1|-|15|-
CASRIADSNTGELFF
TGTGCCAGCAGAATAGCGGACTCGAACACCGGGGAGCTGTTTTTT
>TRBJ2-7|TRBV12-3/TRBV12-4|-|11|many
CASSLTGEQYF
TGTGCCAGCAGTTTAACGGGGGAGCAGTACTTC
>TRBJ1-5|TRBV3-1|-|14|many
CASSQENSNQPQHF
TGTGCCAGCAGCCAAGAAAACAGCAATCAGCCCCAGCATTTT
>TRBJ1-5|TRBV28|-|12|many
CASSPPKWPQHF
TGTGCCAGCAGTCCCCCTAAGTGGCCCCAGCATTTT